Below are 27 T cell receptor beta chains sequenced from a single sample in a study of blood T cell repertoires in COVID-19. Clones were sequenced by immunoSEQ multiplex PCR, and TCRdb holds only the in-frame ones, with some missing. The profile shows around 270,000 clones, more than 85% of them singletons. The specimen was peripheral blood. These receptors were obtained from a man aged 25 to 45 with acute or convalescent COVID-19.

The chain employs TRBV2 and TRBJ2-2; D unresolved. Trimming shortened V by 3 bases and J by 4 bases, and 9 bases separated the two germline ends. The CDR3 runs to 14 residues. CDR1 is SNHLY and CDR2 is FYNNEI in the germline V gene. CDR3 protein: CASSDWLSTGELFF. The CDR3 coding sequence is TGTGCCAGCAGTGACTGGCTGTCCACCGGGGAGCTGTTTTTT.

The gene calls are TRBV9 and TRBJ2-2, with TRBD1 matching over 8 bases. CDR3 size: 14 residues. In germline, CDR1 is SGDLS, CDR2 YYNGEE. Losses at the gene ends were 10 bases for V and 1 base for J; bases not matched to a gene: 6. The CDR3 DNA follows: TGTGCCTCTACCGGGACAGGGAACACCGGGGAGCTGTTTTTT. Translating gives CASTGTGNTGELFF.

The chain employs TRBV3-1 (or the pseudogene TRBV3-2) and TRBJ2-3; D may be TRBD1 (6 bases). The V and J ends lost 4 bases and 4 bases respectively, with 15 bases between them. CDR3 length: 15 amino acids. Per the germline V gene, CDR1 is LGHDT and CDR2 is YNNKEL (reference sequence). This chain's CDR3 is CASSRTGQTSDTQYF. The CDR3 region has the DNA TGTGCCAGCAGCCGAACGGGACAAACCTCAGATACGCAGTATTTT.

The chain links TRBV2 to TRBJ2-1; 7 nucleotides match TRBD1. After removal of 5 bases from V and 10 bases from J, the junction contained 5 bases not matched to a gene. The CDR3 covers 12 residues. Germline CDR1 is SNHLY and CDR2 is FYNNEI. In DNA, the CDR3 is TGTGCCAGCAGTAGAGGGGGCCCCGAGCAGTTCTTC. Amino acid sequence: CASSRGGPEQFF.

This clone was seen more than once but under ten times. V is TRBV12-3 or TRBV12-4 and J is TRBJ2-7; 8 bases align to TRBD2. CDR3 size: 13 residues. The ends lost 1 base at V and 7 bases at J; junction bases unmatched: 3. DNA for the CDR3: TGTGCCAGCAGTTTAGGAATAGCGGGAGAGCAGTACTTC. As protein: CASSLGIAGEQYF.

CDR3 coding DNA: TGTGCCAGCAGTGAAAGTGGTTTCATACAAACTGAAGCTTTCTTT. Amino acids: CASSESGFIQTEAFF. V usage is TRBV2 and J usage is TRBJ1-1; D ambiguous. The CDR3 covers 15 residues. Germline V gives CDR1 SNHLY, CDR2 FYNNEI. V dropped 2 bases and J dropped 5 bases, with 15 bases sitting between them.

The CDR3 reads CASSPPNRPREFF. The DNA for the CDR3 is TGTGCCAGCAGCCCACCAAACAGGCCCCGTGAGTTCTTC. This chain connects TRBV28 to TRBJ2-1; TRBD1 is a possible D gene (5 bases). CDR1 MDHEN and CDR2 SYDVKM come from the germline V gene. The CDR3 contains 13 residues. V dropped 6 bases and J dropped 14 bases, with 20 bases sitting between them.

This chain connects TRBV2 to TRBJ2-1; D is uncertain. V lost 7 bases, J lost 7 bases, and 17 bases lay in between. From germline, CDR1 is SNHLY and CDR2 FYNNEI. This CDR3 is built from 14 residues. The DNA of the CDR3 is TGTGCCAGCAAGACCCAACCGGGTTCGAATGAGCAGTTCTTC. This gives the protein CASKTQPGSNEQFF.

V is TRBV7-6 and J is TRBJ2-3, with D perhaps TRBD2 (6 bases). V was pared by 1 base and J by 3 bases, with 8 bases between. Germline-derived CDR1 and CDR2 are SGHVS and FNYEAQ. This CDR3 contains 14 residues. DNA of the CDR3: TGTGCCAGCAGCTTAGTACGGGAGACAGATACGCAGTATTTT. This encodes CASSLVRETDTQYF.

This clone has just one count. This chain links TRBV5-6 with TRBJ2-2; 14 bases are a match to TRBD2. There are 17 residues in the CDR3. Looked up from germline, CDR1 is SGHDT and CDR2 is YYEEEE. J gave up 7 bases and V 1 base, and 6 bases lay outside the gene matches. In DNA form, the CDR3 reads TGTGCCAGCAGCTTGAAGGGACTAGCGGGAGCGGGCGGGGAGCTGTTTTTT. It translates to CASSLKGLAGAGGELFF.

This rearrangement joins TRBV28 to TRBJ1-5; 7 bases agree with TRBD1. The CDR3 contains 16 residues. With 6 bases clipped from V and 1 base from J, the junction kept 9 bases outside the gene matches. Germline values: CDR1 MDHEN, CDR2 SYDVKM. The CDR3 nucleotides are TGTGCCAGCAGCAAGACAGGGAAGGGCAGCAATCAGCCCCAGCATTTT. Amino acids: CASSKTGKGSNQPQHF.

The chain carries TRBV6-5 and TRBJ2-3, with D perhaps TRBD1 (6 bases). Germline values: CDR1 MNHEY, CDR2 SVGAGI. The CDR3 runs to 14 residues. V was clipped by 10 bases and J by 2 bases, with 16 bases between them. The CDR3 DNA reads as TGTGCCACCAACCGGGACAAGATCACAGATACGCAGTATTTT. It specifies CATNRDKITDTQYF.

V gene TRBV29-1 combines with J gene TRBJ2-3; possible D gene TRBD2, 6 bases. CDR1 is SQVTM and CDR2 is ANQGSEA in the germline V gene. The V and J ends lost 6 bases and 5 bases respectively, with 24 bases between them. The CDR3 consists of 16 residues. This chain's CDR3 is CSVPRSRGLVGDTQYF. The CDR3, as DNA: TGCAGCGTCCCTAGGTCGCGGGGATTGGTTGGAGATACGCAGTATTTT.

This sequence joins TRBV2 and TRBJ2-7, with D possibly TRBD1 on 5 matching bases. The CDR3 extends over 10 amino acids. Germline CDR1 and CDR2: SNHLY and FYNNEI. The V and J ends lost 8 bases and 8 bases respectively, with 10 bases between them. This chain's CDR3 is CASQGKKQYF. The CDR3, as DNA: TGTGCCAGCCAGGGAAAGAAGCAGTACTTC.

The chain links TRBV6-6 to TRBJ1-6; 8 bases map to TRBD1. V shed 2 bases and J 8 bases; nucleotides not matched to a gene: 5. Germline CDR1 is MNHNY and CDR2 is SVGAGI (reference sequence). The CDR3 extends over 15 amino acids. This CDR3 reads CASSYHGQGDSPLHF. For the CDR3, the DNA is TGTGCCAGCAGTTACCACGGACAGGGCGATTCACCCCTCCACTTT.

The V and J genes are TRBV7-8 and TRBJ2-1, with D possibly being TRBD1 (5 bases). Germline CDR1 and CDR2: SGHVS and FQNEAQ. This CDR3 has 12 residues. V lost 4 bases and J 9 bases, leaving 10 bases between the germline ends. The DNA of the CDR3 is TGTGCCAGCAGCTCCCTAGGGGCTGAGCAGTTCTTC. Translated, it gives CASSSLGAEQFF.

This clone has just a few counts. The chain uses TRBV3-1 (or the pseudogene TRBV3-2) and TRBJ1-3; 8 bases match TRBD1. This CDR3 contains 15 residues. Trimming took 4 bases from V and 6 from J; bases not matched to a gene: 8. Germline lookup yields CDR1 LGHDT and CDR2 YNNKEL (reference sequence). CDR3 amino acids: CASSPRTGRENTIYF. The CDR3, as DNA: TGTGCCAGCAGCCCCCGGACAGGGAGGGAAAACACCATATATTTT.

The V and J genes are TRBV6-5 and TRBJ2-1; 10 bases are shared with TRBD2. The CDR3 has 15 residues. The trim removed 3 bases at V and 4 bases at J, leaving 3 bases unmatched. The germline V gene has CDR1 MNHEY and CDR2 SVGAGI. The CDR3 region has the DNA TGTGCCAGCAGTTATAGCGGGAGGATTTACAATGAGCAGTTCTTC. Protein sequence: CASSYSGRIYNEQFF.

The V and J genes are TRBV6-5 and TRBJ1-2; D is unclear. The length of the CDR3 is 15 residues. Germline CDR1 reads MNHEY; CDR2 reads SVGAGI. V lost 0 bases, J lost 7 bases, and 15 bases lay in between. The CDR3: CASSYSSSEGVGYTF. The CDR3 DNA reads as TGTGCCAGCAGTTACTCGAGTTCCGAAGGAGTTGGCTACACCTTC.

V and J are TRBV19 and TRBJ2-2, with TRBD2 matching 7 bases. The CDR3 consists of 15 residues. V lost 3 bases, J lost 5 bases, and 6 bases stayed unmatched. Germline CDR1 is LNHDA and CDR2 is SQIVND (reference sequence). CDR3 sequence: CASSIGGGYTGELFF. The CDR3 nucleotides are TGTGCCAGTAGTATCGGCGGGGGTTATACCGGGGAGCTGTTTTTT.

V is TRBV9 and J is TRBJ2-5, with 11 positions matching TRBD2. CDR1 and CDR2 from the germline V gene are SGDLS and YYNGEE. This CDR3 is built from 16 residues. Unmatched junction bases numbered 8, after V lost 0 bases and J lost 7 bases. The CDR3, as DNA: TGTGCCAGCAGCGTAGAGACTAGCGGGACCTGGGGGACCCAGTACTTC. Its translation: CASSVETSGTWGTQYF.

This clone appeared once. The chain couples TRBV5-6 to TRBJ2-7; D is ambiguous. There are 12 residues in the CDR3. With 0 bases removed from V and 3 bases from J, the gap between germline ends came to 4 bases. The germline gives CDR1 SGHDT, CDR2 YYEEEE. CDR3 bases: TGTGCCAGCAGCTTGGGACACTACGAGCAGTACTTC. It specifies CASSLGHYEQYF.

The DNA of the CDR3 is TGTGCCAGCTCGCGACAGGGGGCTGGTCAGCCCCAGCATTTT. Amino acids: CASSRQGAGQPQHF. V is TRBV18 and J is TRBJ1-5, with TRBD1 identical over 10 bases. This CDR3 comprises 14 residues. CDR1 is KGHSH, CDR2 LQKENI, per germline. V shed 6 bases and J 6 bases; nucleotides not matched to a gene: 5.

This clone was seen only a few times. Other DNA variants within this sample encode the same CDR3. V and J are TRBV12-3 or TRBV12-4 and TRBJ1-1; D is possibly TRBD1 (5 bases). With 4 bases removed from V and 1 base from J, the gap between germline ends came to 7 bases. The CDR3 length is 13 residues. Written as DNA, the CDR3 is TGTGCCAGCAGTTGGGGCAGGAACACTGAAGCTTTCTTT. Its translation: CASSWGRNTEAFF.

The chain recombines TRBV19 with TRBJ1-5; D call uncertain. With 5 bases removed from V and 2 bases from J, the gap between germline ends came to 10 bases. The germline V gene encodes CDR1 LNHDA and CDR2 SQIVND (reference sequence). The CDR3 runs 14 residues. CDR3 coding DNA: TGTGCCAGTAGTGCCTCGGTAGGCAATCAGCCCCAGCATTTT. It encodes CASSASVGNQPQHF. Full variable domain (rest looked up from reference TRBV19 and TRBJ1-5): DGGITQSPKYLFRKEGQNVTLSCEQNLNHDAMYWYRQDPGQGLRLIYYSQIVNDFQKGDIAEGYSVSREKKESFPLTVTSAQKNPTAFYLCASSASVGNQPQHFGDGTRLSIL.

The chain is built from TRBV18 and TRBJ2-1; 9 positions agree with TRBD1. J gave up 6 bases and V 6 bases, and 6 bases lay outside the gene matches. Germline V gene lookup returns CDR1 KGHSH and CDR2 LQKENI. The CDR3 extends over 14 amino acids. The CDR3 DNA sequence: TGTGCCAGCTCCCCCGGGACAGGGCGCAATGAGCAGTTCTTC. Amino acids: CASSPGTGRNEQFF.

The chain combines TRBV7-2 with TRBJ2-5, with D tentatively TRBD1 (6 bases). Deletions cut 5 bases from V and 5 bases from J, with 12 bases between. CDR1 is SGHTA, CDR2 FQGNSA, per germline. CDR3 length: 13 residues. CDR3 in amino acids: CASSRGGSETQYF. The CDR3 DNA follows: TGTGCCAGCAGCCGAGGGGGATCTGAGACCCAGTACTTC. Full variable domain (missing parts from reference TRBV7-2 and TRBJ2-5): GAGVSQSPSNKVTEKGKDVELRCDPISGHTALYWYRQSLGQGLEFLIYFQGNSAPDKSGLPSDRFSAERTGGSVSTLTIQRTQQEDSAVYLCASSRGGSETQYFGPGTRLLVL.